This T cell receptor (beta chain) was captured by sequencing in a study of OX40 agonist ivuxolimab in advanced cancers. Overall study context: Partial responses were recorded for three patients, including one with hepatocellular carcinoma and two with cutaneous melanoma.

Worth noting for this clone: What it binds is unknown.

General study results and limits: Undetermined was the antigen specificity of the expanded peripheral T cells.

Measured with immunoSEQ multiplex PCR; TCRdb has only the in-frame clones, and not every one. The table lists around 64,000 clones, 80% to 95% of them singletons. The germline V gene encodes CDR1 ENHRY and CDR2 SYGVKD. The CDR3 is made up of 17 amino acids. Trimming took 0 bases from V and 1 from J; bases not matched to a gene: 5. V and J are TRBV10-3 and TRBJ1-4; 7 bases are a match to TRBD1. This clonotype was obtained from an adult with an advanced solid tumor such as melanoma, head and neck, liver or kidney cancer. Source: CD4+ or CD8+ T cells sorted from blood, taken in a trial of the OX40 agonist ivuxolimab. CDR3 sequence reads: CAISESQGQLTNEKLFF. DNA of the CDR3: TGTGCCATCAGTGAGTCACAGGGGCAGTTAACTAATGAAAAACTGTTTTTT.